The 12 T cell receptor beta chains below were found in one sample sequenced in a study of cytomegalovirus exposure and HLA in healthy donors. 13 Jbeta primers and 60 Vbeta primers were used for the PCR. Clones were sequenced by immunoSEQ multiplex PCR, and TCRdb holds only the in-frame ones, with some missing. Among around 150,000 clones, more than 80% were seen once, and the ten largest hold approximately 13%. Sequences were obtained from PBMCs. The receptor set was obtained from a woman between 45 and 65 years old in good health and CMV-seronegative.

The V gene is TRBV6-5, the J gene TRBJ1-5; 9 positions agree with TRBD1. Germline V CDR1 and CDR2: MNHEY, SVGAGI. V shed 6 bases and J 7 bases; nucleotides not matched to a gene: 10. The CDR3 covers 15 residues. CDR3 in amino acids: CASSTGQGKIQPQHF. CDR3 nucleotide sequence: TGTGCCAGCAGCACCGGACAGGGGAAGATCCAGCCCCAGCATTTT.

The chain recombines TRBV6-1 with TRBJ2-7; possible D gene TRBD2, 5 bases. Trimming left V 0 bases short and J 4 bases short, with 16 bases between. Germline-derived CDR1 and CDR2 are MNHNS and SASEGT. The CDR3 is made up of 16 amino acids. The chain's CDR3 is CASSEAQSRSGYEQYF. CDR3 sequence (DNA): TGTGCCAGCAGTGAAGCGCAGTCCCGATCGGGATACGAGCAGTACTTC.

V and J are TRBV11-2 and TRBJ2-7; 9 nucleotides agree with TRBD1. Trimming took 1 base from V and 2 from J; bases not matched to a gene: 9. The CDR3 runs to 17 residues. Germline V CDR1 and CDR2: SGHAT, FQNNGV. CDR3 protein: CASSLGTDRGVAYEQYF. CDR3 nucleotides: TGTGCCAGCAGCTTAGGAACCGACAGGGGGGTTGCCTACGAGCAGTACTTC.

J is TRBJ2-7 and V is TRBV5-5; TRBD2 aligns across 10 bases. CDR3 length equals 16 residues. Trimming cost V 3 bases and J 0 bases; bases outside gene matches: 6. The germline V gene encodes CDR1 SGHKS and CDR2 YYEKEE (reference sequence). In DNA form, the CDR3 reads TGTGCCAGCAGCTCCCTAGCGGGAGCCATCTCCTACGAGCAGTACTTC. Protein: CASSSLAGAISYEQYF.

The genes are TRBV7-8 and TRBJ2-5, with 7 bases aligning to TRBD1. V trimming: 0 bases; J trimming: 5 bases; junction bases outside the gene matches: 9. Germline V gives CDR1 SGHVS, CDR2 FQNEAQ. The CDR3 extends over 16 amino acids. This chain's CDR3 is CASSLAATGIRETQYF. CDR3 bases: TGTGCCAGCAGCTTAGCAGCGACAGGGATTCGGGAGACCCAGTACTTC. The full variable domain, with the rest looked up from reference TRBV7-8 and TRBJ2-5, is GAGVSQSPRYKVAKRGQDVALRCDPISGHVSLFWYQQALGQGPEFLTYFQNEAQLDKSGLPSDRFFAERPEGSVSTLKIQRTQQEDSAVYLCASSLAATGIRETQYFGPGTRLLVL.

CDR3 in amino acids: CASSPGGVRAFF. CDR3 nucleotide sequence: TGTGCCAGCAGCCCGGGGGGGGTGCGGGCTTTCTTT. This chain joins TRBV9 and TRBJ1-1, with a tentative D call TRBD1 (5 bases). The CDR3 loop spans 12 amino acids. Trimming removed 4 bases from V and 11 bases from J, with 15 bases in between. Germline loops: CDR1 SGDLS, CDR2 YYNGEE.

V gene TRBV4-3 combines with J gene TRBJ2-1; 8 bases fit TRBD1. Germline trimming cut 5 bases from V and 4 bases from J; bases unmatched to any gene: 4. CDR1 and CDR2 from the germline V gene are LGHNA and YSLEER. The CDR3 runs to 14 residues. The CDR3, as DNA: TGCGCCAGCAGCTCAGGGGGCCAGTACAATGAGCAGTTCTTC. Its protein is CASSSGGQYNEQFF.

V is TRBV7-9 and J is TRBJ1-1; a possible D gene is TRBD1 (5 bases). CDR3 size: 14 residues. Per germline, CDR1 SEHNR and CDR2 FQNEAQ (reference sequence). Trimming removed 5 bases from V and 6 bases from J, with 16 bases in between. Here the CDR3 reads CASSLRDLFSEAFF. In DNA form, the CDR3 reads TGTGCCAGCAGCCTGCGGGACCTTTTTTCTGAAGCTTTCTTT.

The gene calls are TRBV4-1 and TRBJ2-3, with no clear D. The CDR3 loop spans 15 amino acids. Trimming removed 4 bases at V and 0 bases at J, with 11 bases between. Germline V gives CDR1 MGHRA, CDR2 YSYEKL. CDR3 protein: CASSPYHGSTDTQYF. CDR3 DNA: TGCGCCAGCAGCCCTTATCACGGGAGCACAGATACGCAGTATTTT.

The chain links TRBV7-9 to TRBJ2-7; 11 bases align to TRBD2. The CDR3 covers 14 residues. Germline loops: CDR1 SEHNR, CDR2 FQNEAQ (reference sequence). Trimming removed 5 bases from V and 7 bases from J; junction bases left unmatched: 7. The CDR3 here is CASSGSGRAGEQYF. DNA of the CDR3: TGTGCCAGCAGCGGTAGCGGGAGGGCGGGGGAGCAGTACTTC.

The chain has TRBV2 and TRBJ2-1; 7 bases align to TRBD2. V was pared by 8 bases and J by 3 bases, with 4 bases of the junction left unmatched. Germline values: CDR1 SNHLY, CDR2 FYNNEI. CDR3 size: 13 residues. Written as DNA, the CDR3 is TGTGCCAGCCTAGCGGAGCGCTACAATGAGCAGTTCTTC. Its translation is CASLAERYNEQFF. Complete variable domain (other parts from reference TRBV2 and TRBJ2-1): EPEVTQTPSHQVTQMGQEVILRCVPISNHLYFYWYRQILGQKVEFLVSFYNNEISEKSEIFDDQFSVERPDGSNFTLKIRSTKLEDSAMYFCASLAERYNEQFFGPGTRLTVL.

This chain connects TRBV9 to TRBJ2-6, with D possibly TRBD1 on 5 matching bases. CDR1 is SGDLS, CDR2 YYNGEE, per germline. Trimming shortened V by 4 bases and J by 4 bases, and 9 bases separated the two germline ends. The CDR3 has 14 residues. The CDR3 loop is CASSLRVGANVLTF. CDR3 bases: TGTGCCAGCAGCCTCAGGGTCGGGGCCAACGTCCTGACTTTC.